These 22 T cell receptor beta chains share one sample of origin, sequenced in a study of tissue T cells after allogeneic stem cell transplantation. The repertoire was sequenced with immunoSEQ multiplex PCR; TCRdb's copy has only in-frame clones and lacks some. The profile shows about 26,000 clones, 91% of them singletons. The material sequenced was blood, taken before transplantation. These receptors were taken from a male donor aged 60 or over who later had graft-versus-host disease after an allogeneic stem cell transplant.

This chain uses TRBV2 with TRBJ2-7, with 10 bases identical to TRBD2. The V gene's germline CDR1 is SNHLY and CDR2 FYNNEI. The CDR3 is 15 amino acids. V lost 7 bases, J lost 2 bases, and 8 bases stayed unmatched. Here the CDR3 DNA reads TGTGCCAGCACCCCTAGCGGGAGAGGAACCTACGAGCAGTACTTC. This encodes CASTPSGRGTYEQYF.

The rearrangement joins TRBV6-5 to TRBJ1-2, with 7 positions matching TRBD1. CDR1 is MNHEY, CDR2 SVGAGI, per germline. This CDR3 region has 13 residues. Trimming removed 7 bases from V and 4 bases from J; junction bases left unmatched: 6. The CDR3 reads CASKEGAVYGYTF. CDR3 bases: TGTGCCAGCAAAGAGGGGGCCGTCTATGGCTACACCTTC.

The chain links TRBV29-1 to TRBJ2-7, with D hard to call. CDR1 and CDR2 from the germline V gene are SQVTM and ANQGSEA. The CDR3 is 12 residues long. V lost 6 bases and J lost 3, with 12 bases in between. The CDR3 DNA sequence: TGCAGCGTCCGACCGGGTGACTACGAGCAGTACTTC. Translated, it gives CSVRPGDYEQYF.

The rearrangement uses TRBV2 and TRBJ1-2; D remains unclear. The CDR3 consists of 13 residues. The germline gives CDR1 SNHLY, CDR2 FYNNEI. V lost 8 bases and J lost 1, with 11 bases in between. The CDR3 loop is CASFDSDNYGYTF. CDR3 in DNA: TGTGCCAGCTTTGATAGCGATAACTATGGCTACACCTTC.

V gene TRBV19 combines with J gene TRBJ1-1; no definite D call. The CDR3 sequence is 14 residues long. The germline V gene has CDR1 LNHDA and CDR2 SQIVND (reference sequence). The V and J ends lost 3 bases and 4 bases respectively, with 12 bases between them. DNA for the CDR3: TGTGCCAGTAGTATGAAAATCTCGATCACTGAAGCTTTCTTT. It translates to CASSMKISITEAFF.

The rearrangement joins TRBV5-1 to TRBJ1-1; D is perhaps TRBD1 (5 bases). Trimming left V 4 bases short and J 1 base short, with 11 bases between. This CDR3 is built from 14 residues. Germline V gene sequence: CDR1 SGHRS, CDR2 YFSETQ. CDR3: CASSPNTGNTEAFF. The CDR3 nucleotides read TGCGCCAGCAGCCCCAATACAGGGAACACTGAAGCTTTCTTT.

The J gene is TRBJ1-3, the V gene TRBV5-5, with a possible D match to TRBD1 (6 bases). V dropped 1 base and J dropped 1 base, with 15 bases sitting between them. This CDR3 is built from 17 residues. In germline, CDR1 is SGHKS, CDR2 YYEKEE (reference sequence). The CDR3 sequence: CASSLIGGGTSGNTIYF. The DNA for the CDR3 is TGTGCCAGCAGCTTGATCGGAGGGGGAACGTCTGGAAACACCATATATTTT.

The V gene is TRBV7-8, the J gene TRBJ1-2, with 11 positions matching TRBD1. The CDR3 has 17 amino acids. Per the germline V gene, CDR1 is SGHVS and CDR2 is FQNEAQ. Trimming at V came to 2 bases and at J to 5 bases, leaving 10 bases not matched to a gene. The CDR3 sequence: CASSLKWTGGSGYGYTF. DNA of the CDR3: TGTGCCAGCAGCTTAAAGTGGACAGGGGGCAGTGGGTATGGCTACACCTTC.

This clone appeared once. J is TRBJ2-7 and V is TRBV5-1, with TRBD2 identical over 7 bases. Trimming at V came to 6 bases and at J to 6 bases, leaving 6 bases not matched to a gene. The CDR3 totals 12 residues. Germline V CDR1 and CDR2: SGHRS, YFSETQ. The CDR3 sequence: CASKLPGGEQYF. In nucleotides, the CDR3 is TGCGCCAGCAAGCTCCCGGGGGGCGAGCAGTACTTC.

The V call is TRBV24-1, the J call TRBJ2-5; 9 bases map to TRBD1. Germline assignment: CDR1 KGHDR and CDR2 SFDVKD. With 6 bases clipped from V and 1 base from J, the junction kept 8 bases outside the gene matches. The CDR3 has 16 amino acids. The CDR3 DNA sequence: TGTGCCACCAGTCTAAGAGGACAGGGGTTCCAAGAGACCCAGTACTTC. It codes for CATSLRGQGFQETQYF.

This sequence joins TRBV5-4 and TRBJ2-7; D ambiguous. The germline V and J ends were trimmed by 0 bases and 4 bases, with 14 bases remaining between them. This CDR3 has 15 residues. Germline values: CDR1 SGHNT, CDR2 YYREEE (reference sequence). The DNA for the CDR3 is TGTGCCAGCAGCTTGGTTTCAACTGCGCGGTACGAGCAGTACTTC. Protein sequence: CASSLVSTARYEQYF.

CDR3 bases: TGTGCCACCTATCGACGGGGGATTCAAAAACTGTTTTTT. Translating it yields CATYRRGIQKLFF. The chain combines TRBV28 with TRBJ1-4, with D possibly matching TRBD1 (5 bases). Germline-derived CDR1 and CDR2 are MDHEN and SYDVKM. This CDR3 has 13 amino acids. Between the trimmed V and J ends, which lost 10 bases and 9 bases, there was a span of 18 bases.

The chain is built from TRBV10-1 and TRBJ1-2; D perhaps matches TRBD1 (6 bases). V was cut by 6 bases and J by 8 bases, with 16 bases left in between. Germline lookup yields CDR1 WNHNN and CDR2 SYGVQD (reference sequence). The CDR3 spans 13 residues. CDR3 DNA sequence: TGCGCCAGCAGCCCCATAGGGGGATGGGGCTACACCTTC. Translation gives CASSPIGGWGYTF.

This rearrangement joins TRBV6-5 to TRBJ1-3; maybe TRBD1 (6 bases). CDR1 is MNHEY, CDR2 SVGAGI, per germline. The CDR3 loop spans 15 amino acids. V lost 6 bases to trimming and J lost 0 bases, with 12 bases between them. Here the CDR3 DNA reads TGTGCCAGCAGGCCCTCAGGGGTCTCTGGAAACACCATATATTTT. This sequence encodes CASRPSGVSGNTIYF.

This rearrangement joins TRBV5-1 to TRBJ1-1; D call uncertain. Trimming stripped 5 bases from V and 0 bases from J, with 8 bases between. Germline assignment: CDR1 SGHRS and CDR2 YFSETQ. CDR3 length: 13 amino acids. The CDR3 bases are TGCGCCAGCAGGAAGGAGGTGAACACTGAAGCTTTCTTT. Translation: CASRKEVNTEAFF.

Only a few counts were recorded for this clone. This chain joins TRBV28 and TRBJ1-5; D perhaps matches TRBD1 (5 bases). Germline assignment: CDR1 MDHEN and CDR2 SYDVKM. V lost 7 bases, J lost 8 bases, and 12 bases lay in between. CDR3 length: 12 amino acids. The CDR3 is CASKEGAKPQHF. CDR3 in DNA: TGTGCCAGCAAGGAAGGGGCTAAGCCCCAGCATTTT.

J is TRBJ2-4 and V is TRBV5-1; TRBD2 agrees at 12 bases. V lost 4 bases, J lost 2 bases, and 4 bases stayed unmatched. Germline CDR1 is SGHRS and CDR2 is YFSETQ. The CDR3 consists of 16 residues. The CDR3 nucleotides read TGCGCCAGCAGCCAGCTAGCGGGGGGGACCAAAAACATTCAGTACTTC. It yields the protein CASSQLAGGTKNIQYF.

This clone was seen a single time. CDR3 residues: CASSPGTGENYGYTF. The CDR3 DNA sequence: TGTGCCAGCAGCCCGGGGACAGGGGAAAACTATGGCTACACCTTC. The chain links TRBV7-9 to TRBJ1-2; 10 positions agree with TRBD1. This CDR3 region has 15 residues. The J segment lost 2 bases and the V segment lost 5 bases, leaving 5 bases of the junction unmatched. Germline-derived CDR1 and CDR2 are SEHNR and FQNEAQ (reference sequence).

This chain joins TRBV11-2 and TRBJ2-7; D not certain. Looked up from germline, CDR1 is SGHAT and CDR2 is FQNNGV. This CDR3 comprises 11 residues. V was shortened by 0 bases and J by 13 bases, with 10 bases between the two germline ends. The CDR3 DNA is TGTGCCAGCAGCTTAGACATTCTCCTTTACTTC. This codes for CASSLDILLYF.

The chain links TRBV5-6 to TRBJ1-2; D uncertain. CDR1 and CDR2 from the germline V gene are SGHDT and YYEEEE. The CDR3 has 16 amino acids. The ends were cut back, 0 bases at V and 2 bases at J, with 14 bases in the middle. The chain's CDR3 is CASSLGRTRFNYGYTF. The CDR3 DNA reads TGTGCCAGCAGCTTGGGTAGAACGCGTTTCAACTATGGCTACACCTTC.

The chain has TRBV18 and TRBJ1-6; 8 positions match TRBD1. Germline values: CDR1 KGHSH, CDR2 LQKENI. This CDR3 region has 14 residues. With V trimmed by 3 bases and J by 7 bases, 2 bases remained unmatched. The CDR3 region has the DNA TGTGCCAGCTCACCTCAGGGGGCCAATTCACCCCTCCACTTT. Its translation: CASSPQGANSPLHF.

The chain joins TRBV7-9 to TRBJ2-3, with 9 bases identical to TRBD2. This CDR3 spans 18 amino acids. The germline V gene encodes CDR1 SEHNR and CDR2 FQNEAQ (reference sequence). The V segment lost 4 bases and the J segment 4 bases; nucleotides outside the gene matches: 15. The CDR3 is CASSSRRGKREVADTQYF. Written as DNA, the CDR3 is TGTGCCAGCAGCTCACGGCGTGGAAAGCGGGAGGTCGCAGATACGCAGTATTTT.